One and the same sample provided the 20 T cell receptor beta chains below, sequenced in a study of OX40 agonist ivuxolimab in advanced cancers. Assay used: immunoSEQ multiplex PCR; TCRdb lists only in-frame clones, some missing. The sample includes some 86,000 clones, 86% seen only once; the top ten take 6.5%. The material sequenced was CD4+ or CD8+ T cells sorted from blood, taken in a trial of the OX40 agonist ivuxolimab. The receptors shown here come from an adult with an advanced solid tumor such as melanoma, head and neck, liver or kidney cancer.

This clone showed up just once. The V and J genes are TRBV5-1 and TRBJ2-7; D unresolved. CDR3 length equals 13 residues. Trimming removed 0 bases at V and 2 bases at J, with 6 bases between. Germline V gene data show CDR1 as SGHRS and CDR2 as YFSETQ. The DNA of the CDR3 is TGCGCCAGCAGCTTGGACGTAGCCTACGAGCAGTACTTC. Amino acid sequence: CASSLDVAYEQYF.

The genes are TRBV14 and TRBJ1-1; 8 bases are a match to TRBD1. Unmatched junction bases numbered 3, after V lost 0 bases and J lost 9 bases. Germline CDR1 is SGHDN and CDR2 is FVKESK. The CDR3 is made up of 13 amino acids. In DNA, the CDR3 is TGTGCCAGCAGCCAAGATTGGACAGGGAAAGCTTTCTTT. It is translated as CASSQDWTGKAFF.

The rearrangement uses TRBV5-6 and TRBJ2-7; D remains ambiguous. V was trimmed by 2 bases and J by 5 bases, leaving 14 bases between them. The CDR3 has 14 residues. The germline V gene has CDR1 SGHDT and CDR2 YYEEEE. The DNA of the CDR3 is TGTGCCAGCAGCTTTTTTCTGGGATCAAACGAGCAGTACTTC. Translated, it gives CASSFFLGSNEQYF.

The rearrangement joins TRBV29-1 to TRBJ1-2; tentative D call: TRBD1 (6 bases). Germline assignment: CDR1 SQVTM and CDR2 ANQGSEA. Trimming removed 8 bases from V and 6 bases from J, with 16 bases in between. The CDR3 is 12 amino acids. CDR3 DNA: TGCAGCACGGACAGAGGGGGGGATGGCTACACCTTC. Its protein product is CSTDRGGDGYTF.

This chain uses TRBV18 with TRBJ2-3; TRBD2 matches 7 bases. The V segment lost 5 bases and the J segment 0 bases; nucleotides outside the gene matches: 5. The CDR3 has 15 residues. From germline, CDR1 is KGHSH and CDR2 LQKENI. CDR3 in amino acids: CASSSLASSTDTQYF. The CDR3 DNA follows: TGTGCCAGCTCATCACTAGCGAGCAGCACAGATACGCAGTATTTT.

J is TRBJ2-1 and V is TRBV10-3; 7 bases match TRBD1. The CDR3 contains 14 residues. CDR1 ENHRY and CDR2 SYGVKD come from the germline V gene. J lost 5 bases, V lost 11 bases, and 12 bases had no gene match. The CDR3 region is CASGTAEINNEQFF. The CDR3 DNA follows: TGTGCCTCCGGGACAGCGGAAATCAACAATGAGCAGTTCTTC.

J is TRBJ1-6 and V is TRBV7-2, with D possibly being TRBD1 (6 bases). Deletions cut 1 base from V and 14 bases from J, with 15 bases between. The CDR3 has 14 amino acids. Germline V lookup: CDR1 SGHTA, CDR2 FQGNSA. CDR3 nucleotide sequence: TGTGCCAGCAGCTTAGAAGGGGGTCGGGGCACCCTCCACTTT. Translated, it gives CASSLEGGRGTLHF.

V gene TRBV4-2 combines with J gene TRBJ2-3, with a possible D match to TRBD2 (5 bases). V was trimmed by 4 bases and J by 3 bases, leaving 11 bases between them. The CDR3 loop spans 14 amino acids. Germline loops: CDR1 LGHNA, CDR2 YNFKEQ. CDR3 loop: CASSPLLGTDTQYF. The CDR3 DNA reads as TGTGCCAGCAGCCCCTTACTAGGGACAGATACGCAGTATTTT.

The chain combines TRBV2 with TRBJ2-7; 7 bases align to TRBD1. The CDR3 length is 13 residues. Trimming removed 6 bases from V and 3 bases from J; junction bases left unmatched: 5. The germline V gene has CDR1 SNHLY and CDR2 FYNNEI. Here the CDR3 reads CASSGQADYEQYF. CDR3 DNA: TGTGCCAGCAGCGGACAGGCGGACTACGAGCAGTACTTC. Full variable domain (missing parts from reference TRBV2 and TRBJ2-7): EPEVTQTPSHQVTQMGQEVILRCVPISNHLYFYWYRQILGQKVEFLVSFYNNEISEKSEIFDDQFSVERPDGSNFTLKIRSTKLEDSAMYFCASSGQADYEQYFGPGTRLTVT.

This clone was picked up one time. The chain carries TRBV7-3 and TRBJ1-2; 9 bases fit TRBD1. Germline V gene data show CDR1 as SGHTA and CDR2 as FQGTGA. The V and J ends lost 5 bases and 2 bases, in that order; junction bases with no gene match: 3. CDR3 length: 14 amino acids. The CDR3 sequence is CASSPGQGNYGYTF. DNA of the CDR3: TGTGCCAGCAGCCCCGGACAGGGGAACTATGGCTACACCTTC.

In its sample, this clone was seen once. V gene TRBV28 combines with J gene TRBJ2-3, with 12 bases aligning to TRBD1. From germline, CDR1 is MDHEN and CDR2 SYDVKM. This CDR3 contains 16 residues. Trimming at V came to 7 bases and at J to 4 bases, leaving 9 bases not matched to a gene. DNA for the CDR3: TGTGCCAGCACTCCACCGGGACAGGGGGCTTCAGATACGCAGTATTTT. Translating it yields CASTPPGQGASDTQYF.

The CDR3 region is CASSQDWVDNTQYF. In DNA form, the CDR3 reads TGCGCCAGCAGCCAAGATTGGGTAGATAATACGCAGTATTTT. V gene TRBV4-1 combines with J gene TRBJ2-3; no clear D gene. V dropped 0 bases and J dropped 7 bases, with 11 bases sitting between them. Germline V gene data show CDR1 as MGHRA and CDR2 as YSYEKL. The CDR3 contains 14 residues.

CDR3 DNA sequence: TGTGCCAGCAGCCCCACTCCCGGACTAGCGGTGGAGCAGTACTTC. It translates to CASSPTPGLAVEQYF. The chain is built from TRBV7-2 and TRBJ2-7; 10 positions agree with TRBD2. J lost 7 bases, V lost 5 bases, and 11 bases had no gene match. Germline loops: CDR1 SGHTA, CDR2 FQGNSA. The CDR3 consists of 15 residues.

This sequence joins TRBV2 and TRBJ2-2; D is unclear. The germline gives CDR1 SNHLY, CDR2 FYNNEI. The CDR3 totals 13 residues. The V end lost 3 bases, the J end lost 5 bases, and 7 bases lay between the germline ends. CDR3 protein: CASSDEYTGELFF. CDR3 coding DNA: TGTGCCAGCAGTGACGAATATACCGGGGAGCTGTTTTTT.

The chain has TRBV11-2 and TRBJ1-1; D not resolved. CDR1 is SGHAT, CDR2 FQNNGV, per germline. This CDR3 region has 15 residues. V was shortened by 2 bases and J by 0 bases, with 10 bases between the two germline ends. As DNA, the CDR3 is TGTGCCAGCAGCTTAATTCCCACGATGAACACTGAAGCTTTCTTT. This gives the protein CASSLIPTMNTEAFF.

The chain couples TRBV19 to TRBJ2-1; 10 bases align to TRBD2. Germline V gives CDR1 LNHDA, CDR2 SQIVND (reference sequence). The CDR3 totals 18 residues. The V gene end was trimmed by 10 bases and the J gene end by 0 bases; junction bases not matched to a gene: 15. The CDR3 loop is CATRDSSGSPPSYNEQFF. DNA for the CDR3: TGTGCCACCCGAGACTCTAGCGGGAGTCCCCCCTCCTACAATGAGCAGTTCTTC. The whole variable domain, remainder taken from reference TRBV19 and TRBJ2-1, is DGGITQSPKYLFRKEGQNVTLSCEQNLNHDAMYWYRQDPGQGLRLIYYSQIVNDFQKGDIAEGYSVSREKKESFPLTVTSAQKNPTAFYLCATRDSSGSPPSYNEQFFGPGTRLTVL.

The CDR3 DNA sequence: TGTGCCAGCAGTTACTTAACTTCCTACGAGCAGTACTTC. Translation: CASSYLTSYEQYF. The rearrangement links TRBV6-6 to TRBJ2-7, with D unclear. This CDR3 is built from 13 residues. Germline loops: CDR1 MNHNY, CDR2 SVGAGI (reference sequence). V was pared by 1 base and J by 1 base, with 5 bases between.

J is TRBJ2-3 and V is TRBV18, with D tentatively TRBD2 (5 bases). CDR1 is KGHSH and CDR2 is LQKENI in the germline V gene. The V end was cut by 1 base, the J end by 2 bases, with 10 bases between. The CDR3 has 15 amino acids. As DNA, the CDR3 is TGTGCCAGCTCACCACGGGAGTGGGTCACAGATACGCAGTATTTT. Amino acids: CASSPREWVTDTQYF.

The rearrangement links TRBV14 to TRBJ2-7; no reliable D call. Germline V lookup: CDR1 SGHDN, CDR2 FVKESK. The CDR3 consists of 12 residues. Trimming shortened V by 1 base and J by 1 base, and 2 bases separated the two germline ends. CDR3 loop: CASSQGSYEQYF. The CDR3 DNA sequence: TGTGCCAGCAGCCAAGGGTCCTACGAGCAGTACTTC.

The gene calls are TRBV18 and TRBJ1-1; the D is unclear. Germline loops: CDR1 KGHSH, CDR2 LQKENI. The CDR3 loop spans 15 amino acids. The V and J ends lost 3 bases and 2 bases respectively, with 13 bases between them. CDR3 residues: CASSPGRTSNTEAFF. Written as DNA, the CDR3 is TGTGCCAGCTCACCCGGACGGACTAGTAACACTGAAGCTTTCTTT.